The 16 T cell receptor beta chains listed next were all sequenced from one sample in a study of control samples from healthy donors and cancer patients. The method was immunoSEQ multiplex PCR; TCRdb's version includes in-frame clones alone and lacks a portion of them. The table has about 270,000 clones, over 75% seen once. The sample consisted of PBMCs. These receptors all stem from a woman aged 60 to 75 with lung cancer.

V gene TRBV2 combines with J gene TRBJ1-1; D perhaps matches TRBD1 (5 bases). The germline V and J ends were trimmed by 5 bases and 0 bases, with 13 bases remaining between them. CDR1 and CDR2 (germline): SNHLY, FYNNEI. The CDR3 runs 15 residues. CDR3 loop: CASSITQGLNTEAFF. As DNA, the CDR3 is TGTGCCAGCAGTATAACTCAGGGCTTGAACACTGAAGCTTTCTTT.

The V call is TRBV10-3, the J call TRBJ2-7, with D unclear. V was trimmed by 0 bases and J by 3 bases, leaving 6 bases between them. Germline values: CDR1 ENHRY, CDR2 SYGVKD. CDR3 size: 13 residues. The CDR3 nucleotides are TGTGCCATCAGTGAGTCGCCGGGCTACGAGCAGTACTTC. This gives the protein CAISESPGYEQYF.

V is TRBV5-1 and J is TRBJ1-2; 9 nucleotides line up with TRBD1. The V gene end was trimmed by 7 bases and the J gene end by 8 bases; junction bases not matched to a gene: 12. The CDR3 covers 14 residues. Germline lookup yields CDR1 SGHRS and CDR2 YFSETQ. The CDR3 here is CASSTGQGSLGYTF. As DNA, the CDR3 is TGCGCCAGCTCTACGGGACAGGGCTCCCTAGGCTACACCTTC.

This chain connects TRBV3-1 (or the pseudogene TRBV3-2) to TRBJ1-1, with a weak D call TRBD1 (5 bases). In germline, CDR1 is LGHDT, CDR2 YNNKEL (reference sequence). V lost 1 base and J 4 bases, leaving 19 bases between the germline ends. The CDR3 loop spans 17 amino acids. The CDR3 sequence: CASSQGQTVGRGTEAFF. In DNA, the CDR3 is TGTGCCAGCAGCCAAGGACAGACGGTGGGACGGGGCACTGAAGCTTTCTTT.

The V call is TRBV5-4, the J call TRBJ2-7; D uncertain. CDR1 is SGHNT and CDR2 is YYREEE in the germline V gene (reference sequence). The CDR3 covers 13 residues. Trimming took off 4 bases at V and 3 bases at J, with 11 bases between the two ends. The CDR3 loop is CASSVDGYYEQYF. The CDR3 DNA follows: TGTGCCAGCAGCGTTGACGGGTACTACGAGCAGTACTTC. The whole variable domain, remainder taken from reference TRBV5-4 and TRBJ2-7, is ETGVTQSPTHLIKTRGQQVTLRCSSQSGHNTVSWYQQALGQGPQFIFQYYREEENGRGNFPPRFSGLQFPNYSSELNVNALELDDSALYLCASSVDGYYEQYFGPGTRLTVT.

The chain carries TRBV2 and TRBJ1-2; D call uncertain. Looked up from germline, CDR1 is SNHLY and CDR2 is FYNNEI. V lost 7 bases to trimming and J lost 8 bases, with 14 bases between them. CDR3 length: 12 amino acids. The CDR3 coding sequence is TGTGCCAGCAACAGCGGAGTAGAGGGCTACACCTTC. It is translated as CASNSGVEGYTF.

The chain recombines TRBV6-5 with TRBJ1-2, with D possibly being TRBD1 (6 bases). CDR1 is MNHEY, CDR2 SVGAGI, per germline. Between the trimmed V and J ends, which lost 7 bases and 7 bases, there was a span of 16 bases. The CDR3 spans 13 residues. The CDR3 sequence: CASNNRVGLGYTF. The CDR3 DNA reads TGTGCCAGCAACAACAGGGTGGGGCTTGGCTACACCTTC.

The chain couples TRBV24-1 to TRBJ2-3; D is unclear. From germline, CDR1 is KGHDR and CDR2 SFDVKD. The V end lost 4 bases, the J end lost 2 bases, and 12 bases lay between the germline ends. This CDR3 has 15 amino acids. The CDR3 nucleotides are TGTGCCACCAGTGACAGGAGATCCATCACAGATACGCAGTATTTT. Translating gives CATSDRRSITDTQYF.

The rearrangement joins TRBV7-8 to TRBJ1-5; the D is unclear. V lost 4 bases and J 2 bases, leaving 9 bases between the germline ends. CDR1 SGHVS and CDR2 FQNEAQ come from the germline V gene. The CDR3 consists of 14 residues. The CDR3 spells CASSYTRGNQPQHF. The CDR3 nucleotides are TGTGCCAGCAGCTACACCCGGGGCAATCAGCCCCAGCATTTT.

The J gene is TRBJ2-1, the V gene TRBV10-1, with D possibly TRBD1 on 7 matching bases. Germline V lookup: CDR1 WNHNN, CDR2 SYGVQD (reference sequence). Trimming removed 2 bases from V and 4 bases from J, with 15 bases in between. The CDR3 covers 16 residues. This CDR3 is CASSEVARGAYNEQFF. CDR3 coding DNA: TGCGCCAGCAGTGAGGTCGCCAGGGGGGCTTACAATGAGCAGTTCTTC.

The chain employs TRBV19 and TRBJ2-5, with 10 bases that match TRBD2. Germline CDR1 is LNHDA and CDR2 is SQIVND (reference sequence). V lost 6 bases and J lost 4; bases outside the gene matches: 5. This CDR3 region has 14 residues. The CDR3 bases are TGTGCCAGTAGGCCAGCGGGAGGGCGAGAGACCCAGTACTTC. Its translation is CASRPAGGRETQYF.

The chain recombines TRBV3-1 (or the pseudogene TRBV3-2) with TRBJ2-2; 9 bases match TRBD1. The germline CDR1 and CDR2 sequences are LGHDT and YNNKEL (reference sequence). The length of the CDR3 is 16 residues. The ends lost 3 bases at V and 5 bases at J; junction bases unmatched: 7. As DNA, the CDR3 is TGTGCCAGCAGCCATACACTCGGGACAGGGACCGGGGAGCTGTTTTTT. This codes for CASSHTLGTGTGELFF.

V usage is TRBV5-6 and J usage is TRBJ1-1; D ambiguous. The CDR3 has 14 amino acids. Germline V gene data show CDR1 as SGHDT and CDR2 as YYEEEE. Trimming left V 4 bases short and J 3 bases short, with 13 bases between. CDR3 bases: TGTGCCAGCAGCATGGGCCGGAGGGACACTGAAGCTTTCTTT. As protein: CASSMGRRDTEAFF.

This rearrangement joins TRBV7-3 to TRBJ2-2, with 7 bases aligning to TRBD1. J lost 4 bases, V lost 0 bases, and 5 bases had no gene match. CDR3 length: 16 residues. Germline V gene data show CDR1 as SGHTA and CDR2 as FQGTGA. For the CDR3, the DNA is TGTGCCAGCAGCTTAACGATGTCAGGGGGCACCGGGGAGCTGTTTTTT. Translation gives CASSLTMSGGTGELFF.

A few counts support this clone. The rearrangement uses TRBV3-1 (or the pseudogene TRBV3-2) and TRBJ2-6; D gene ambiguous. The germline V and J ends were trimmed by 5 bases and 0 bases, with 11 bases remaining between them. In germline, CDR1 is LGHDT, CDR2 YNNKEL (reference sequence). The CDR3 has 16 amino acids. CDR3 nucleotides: TGTGCCAGCAGCTTAGGACCCGTCTCTGGGGCCAACGTCCTGACTTTC. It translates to CASSLGPVSGANVLTF.

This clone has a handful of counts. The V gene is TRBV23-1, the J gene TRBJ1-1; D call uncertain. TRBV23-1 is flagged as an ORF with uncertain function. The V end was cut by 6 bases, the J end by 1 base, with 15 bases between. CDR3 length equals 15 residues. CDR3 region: CASSSPSYGNTEAFF. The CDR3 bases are TGCGCCAGCAGCTCCCCATCTTACGGGAACACTGAAGCTTTCTTT.